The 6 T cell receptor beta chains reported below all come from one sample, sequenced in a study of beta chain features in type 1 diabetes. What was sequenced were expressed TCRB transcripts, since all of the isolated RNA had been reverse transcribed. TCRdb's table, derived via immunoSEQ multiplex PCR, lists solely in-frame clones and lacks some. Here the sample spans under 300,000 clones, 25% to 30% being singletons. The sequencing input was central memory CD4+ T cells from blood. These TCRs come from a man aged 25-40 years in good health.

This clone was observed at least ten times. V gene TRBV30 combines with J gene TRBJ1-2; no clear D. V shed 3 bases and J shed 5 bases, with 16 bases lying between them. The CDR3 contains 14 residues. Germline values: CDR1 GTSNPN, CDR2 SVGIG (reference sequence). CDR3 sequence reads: CAWSGDARAYGYTF. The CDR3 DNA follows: TGTGCCTGGAGCGGGGATGCGAGGGCGTATGGCTACACCTTC. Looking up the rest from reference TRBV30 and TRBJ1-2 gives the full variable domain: SQTIHQWPATLVQPVGSPLSLECTVEGTSNPNLYWYRQAAGRGLQLLFYSVGIGQISSEVPQNLSASRPQDRQFILSSKKLLLSDSGFYLCAWSGDARAYGYTFGSGTRLTVV.

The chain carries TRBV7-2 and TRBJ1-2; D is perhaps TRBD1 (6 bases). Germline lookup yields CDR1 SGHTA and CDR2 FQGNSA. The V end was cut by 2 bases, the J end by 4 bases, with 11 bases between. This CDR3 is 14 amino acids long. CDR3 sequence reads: CASSLLTGIYGYTF. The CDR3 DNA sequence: TGTGCCAGCAGCTTACTGACAGGCATCTATGGCTACACCTTC.

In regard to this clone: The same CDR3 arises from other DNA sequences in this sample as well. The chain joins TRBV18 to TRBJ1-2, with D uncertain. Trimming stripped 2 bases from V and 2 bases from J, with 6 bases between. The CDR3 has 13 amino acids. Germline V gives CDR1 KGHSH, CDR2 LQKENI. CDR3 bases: TGTGCCAGCTCACCAGCAGGCAACTATGGCTACACCTTC. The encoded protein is CASSPAGNYGYTF.

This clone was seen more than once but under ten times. The CDR3 region has the DNA TGCAGCGTTGGTTCAGGGTACGAGCAGTACTTC. This encodes CSVGSGYEQYF. The rearrangement links TRBV29-1 to TRBJ2-7, with a possible D match to TRBD1 (5 bases). The V gene lost 4 bases and the J gene lost 4 bases, with 8 bases spanning the gap. Germline-derived CDR1 and CDR2 are SQVTM and ANQGSEA. This CDR3 region has 11 residues.

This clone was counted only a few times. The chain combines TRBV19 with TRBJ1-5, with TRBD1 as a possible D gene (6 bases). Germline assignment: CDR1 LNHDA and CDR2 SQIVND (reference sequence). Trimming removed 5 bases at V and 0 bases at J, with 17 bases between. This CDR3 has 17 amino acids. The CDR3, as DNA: TGTGCCAGTAGTCCAGTCGGAGGGACATTTAGCAATCAGCCCCAGCATTTT. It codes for CASSPVGGTFSNQPQHF.

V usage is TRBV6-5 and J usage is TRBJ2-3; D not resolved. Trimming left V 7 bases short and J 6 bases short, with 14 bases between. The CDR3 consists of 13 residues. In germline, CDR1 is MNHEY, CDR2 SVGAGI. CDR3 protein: CASTPNPWDTQYF. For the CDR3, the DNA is TGTGCCAGCACTCCAAACCCATGGGATACGCAGTATTTT.